The clone carrying this TCR beta chain has ten or more counts. What it recognizes is unknown. These data belong to a study of identical twins. Study-wide points: Models underestimated how often monozygotic twins shared out-of-frame TCR alpha.

The germline gives CDR1 SQVTM, CDR2 ANQGSEA. V lost 7 bases and J 3 bases, leaving 13 bases between the germline ends. The CDR3 contains 12 residues. The authors used template switching to add a universal primer site and gave cDNA unique molecular identifiers. Using its own MiXCR run on the 5' RACE reads, TCRdb lists one record per CDR3 protein. The table has a few hundred thousand distinct CDR3 sequences, approximately 9.6% seen once; the top ten hold roughly 3%. These data were likewise used in another study, on yellow fever vaccine responses in identical twins. That source adds: Vaccine-induced T cell responses in twins were reportedly observed to appear partly convergent, partly personalized.

The chain joins TRBV29-1 to TRBJ2-7; no firm D call. This clonotype was obtained from a woman in her late teens or twenties in good health. Sequencing was done on a sample of PBMCs. The CDR3: CSAGAGDYEQYF. In nucleotides, the CDR3 is TGCAGCGCTGGCGCAGGTGACTACGAGCAGTACTTC.